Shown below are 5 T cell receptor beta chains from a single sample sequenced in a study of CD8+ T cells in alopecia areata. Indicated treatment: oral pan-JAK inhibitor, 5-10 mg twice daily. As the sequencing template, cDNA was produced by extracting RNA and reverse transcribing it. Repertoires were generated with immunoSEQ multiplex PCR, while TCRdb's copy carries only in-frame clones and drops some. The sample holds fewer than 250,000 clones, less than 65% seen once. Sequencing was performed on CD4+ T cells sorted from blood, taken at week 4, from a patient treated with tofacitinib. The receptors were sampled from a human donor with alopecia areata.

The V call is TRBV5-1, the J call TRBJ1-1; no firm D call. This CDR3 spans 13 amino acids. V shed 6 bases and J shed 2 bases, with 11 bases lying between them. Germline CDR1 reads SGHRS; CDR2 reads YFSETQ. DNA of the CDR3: TGCGCCAGCACGCTGGACGGCAACACTGAAGCTTTCTTT. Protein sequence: CASTLDGNTEAFF.

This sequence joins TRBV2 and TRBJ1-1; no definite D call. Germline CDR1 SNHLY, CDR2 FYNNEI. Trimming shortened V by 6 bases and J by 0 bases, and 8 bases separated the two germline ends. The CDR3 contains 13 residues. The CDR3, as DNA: TGTGCCAGCAGAGGTGACTTGAACACTGAAGCTTTCTTT. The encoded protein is CASRGDLNTEAFF.

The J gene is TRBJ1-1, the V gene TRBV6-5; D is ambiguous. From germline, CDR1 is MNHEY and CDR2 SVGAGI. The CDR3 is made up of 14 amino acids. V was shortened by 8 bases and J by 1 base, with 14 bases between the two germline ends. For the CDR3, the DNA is TGTGCCAGCGGGGAAAGGGTTAAGAACACTGAAGCTTTCTTT. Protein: CASGERVKNTEAFF.

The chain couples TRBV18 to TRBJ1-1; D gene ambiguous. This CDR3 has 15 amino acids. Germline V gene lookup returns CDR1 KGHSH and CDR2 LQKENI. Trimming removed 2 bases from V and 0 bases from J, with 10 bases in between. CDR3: CASSPFSELNTEAFF. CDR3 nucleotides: TGTGCCAGCTCACCATTCTCAGAGCTGAACACTGAAGCTTTCTTT.

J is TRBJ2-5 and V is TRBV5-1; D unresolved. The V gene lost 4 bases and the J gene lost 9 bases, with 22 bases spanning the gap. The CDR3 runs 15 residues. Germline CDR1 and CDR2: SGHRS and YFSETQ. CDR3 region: CASSKFRTMTDAQYF. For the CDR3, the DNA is TGCGCCAGCAGCAAATTCCGAACAATGACTGATGCCCAGTACTTC. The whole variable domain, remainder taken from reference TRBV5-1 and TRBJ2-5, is KAGVTQTPRYLIKTRGQQVTLSCSPISGHRSVSWYQQTPGQGLQFLFEYFSETQRNKGNFPGRFSGRQFSNSRSEMNVSTLELGDSALYLCASSKFRTMTDAQYFGPGTRLLVL.